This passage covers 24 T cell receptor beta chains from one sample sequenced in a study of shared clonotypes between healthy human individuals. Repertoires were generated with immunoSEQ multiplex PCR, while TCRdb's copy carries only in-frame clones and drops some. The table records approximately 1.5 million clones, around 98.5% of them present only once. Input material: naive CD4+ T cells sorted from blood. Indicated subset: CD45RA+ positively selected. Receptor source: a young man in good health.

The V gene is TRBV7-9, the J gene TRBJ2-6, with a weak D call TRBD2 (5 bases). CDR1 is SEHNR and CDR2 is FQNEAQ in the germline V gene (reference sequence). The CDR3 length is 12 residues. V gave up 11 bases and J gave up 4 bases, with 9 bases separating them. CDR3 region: CAADSGANVLTF. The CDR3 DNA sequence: TGTGCCGCGGACTCGGGGGCCAACGTCCTGACTTTC.

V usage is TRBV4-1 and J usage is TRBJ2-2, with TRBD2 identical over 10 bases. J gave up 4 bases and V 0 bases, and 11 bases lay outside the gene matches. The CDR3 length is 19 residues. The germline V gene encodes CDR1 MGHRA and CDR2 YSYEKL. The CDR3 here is CASSQERGGLAGVTGELFF. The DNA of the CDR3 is TGCGCCAGCAGCCAAGAGAGAGGAGGGCTAGCGGGAGTCACCGGGGAGCTGTTTTTT.

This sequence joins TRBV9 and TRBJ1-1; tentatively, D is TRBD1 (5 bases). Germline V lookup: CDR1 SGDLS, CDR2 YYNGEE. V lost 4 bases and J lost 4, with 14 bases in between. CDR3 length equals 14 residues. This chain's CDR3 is CASSPSGRGTEAFF. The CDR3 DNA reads TGTGCCAGCAGCCCCTCGGGACGGGGCACTGAAGCTTTCTTT.

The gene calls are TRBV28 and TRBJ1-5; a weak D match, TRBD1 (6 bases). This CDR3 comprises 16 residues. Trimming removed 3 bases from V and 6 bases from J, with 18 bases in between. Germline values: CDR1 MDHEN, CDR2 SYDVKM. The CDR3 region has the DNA TGTGCCAGCAGTTTGACGGGGGCAGGGAATTCTCAGCCCCAGCATTTT. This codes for CASSLTGAGNSQPQHF.

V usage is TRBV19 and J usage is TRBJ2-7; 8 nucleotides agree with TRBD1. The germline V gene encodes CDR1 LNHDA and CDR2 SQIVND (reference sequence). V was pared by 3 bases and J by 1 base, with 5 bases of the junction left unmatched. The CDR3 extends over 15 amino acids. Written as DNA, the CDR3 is TGTGCCAGTAGTATCTGGACAGGGAGATCCTACGAGCAGTACTTC. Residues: CASSIWTGRSYEQYF.

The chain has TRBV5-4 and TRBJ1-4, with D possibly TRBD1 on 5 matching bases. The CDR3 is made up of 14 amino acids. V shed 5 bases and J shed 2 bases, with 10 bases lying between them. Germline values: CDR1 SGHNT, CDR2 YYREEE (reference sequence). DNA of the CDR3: TGTGCCAGCAGTCAAGGGGCGACTAATGAAAAACTGTTTTTT. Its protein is CASSQGATNEKLFF. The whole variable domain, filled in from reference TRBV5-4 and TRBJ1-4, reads ETGVTQSPTHLIKTRGQQVTLRCSSQSGHNTVSWYQQALGQGPQFIFQYYREEENGRGNFPPRFSGLQFPNYSSELNVNALELDDSALYLCASSQGATNEKLFFGSGTQLSVL.

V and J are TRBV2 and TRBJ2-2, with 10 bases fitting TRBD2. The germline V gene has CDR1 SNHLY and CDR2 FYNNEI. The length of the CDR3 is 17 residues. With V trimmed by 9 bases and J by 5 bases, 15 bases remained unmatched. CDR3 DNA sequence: TGTGCCAGTCGTCCCGGAGGGCTAGCGGGAGCTACCGGGGAGCTGTTTTTT. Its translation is CASRPGGLAGATGELFF.

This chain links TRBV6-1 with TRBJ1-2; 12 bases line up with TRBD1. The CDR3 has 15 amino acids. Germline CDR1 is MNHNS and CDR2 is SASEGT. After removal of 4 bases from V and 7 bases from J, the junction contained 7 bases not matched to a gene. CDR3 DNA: TGTGCCAGCAGTGGCATGGGACAGGGGGCGGTTGGCTACACCTTC. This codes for CASSGMGQGAVGYTF.

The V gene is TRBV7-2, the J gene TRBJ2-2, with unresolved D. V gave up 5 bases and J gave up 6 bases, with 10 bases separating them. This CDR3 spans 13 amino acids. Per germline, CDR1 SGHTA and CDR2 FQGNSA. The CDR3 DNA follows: TGTGCCAGCAGCCGCCGTCGCGCCGGGGAGCTGTTTTTT. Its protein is CASSRRRAGELFF.

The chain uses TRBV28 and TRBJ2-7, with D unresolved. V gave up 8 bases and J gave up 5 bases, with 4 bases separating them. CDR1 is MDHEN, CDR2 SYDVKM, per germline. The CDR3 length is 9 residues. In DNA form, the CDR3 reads TGTGCCAGCGGTGACGAGCAGTACTTC. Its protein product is CASGDEQYF. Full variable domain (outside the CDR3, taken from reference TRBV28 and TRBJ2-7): DVKVTQSSRYLVKRTGEKVFLECVQDMDHENMFWYRQDPGLGLRLIYFSYDVKMKEKGDIPEGYSVSREKKERFSLILESASTNQTSMYLCASGDEQYFGPGTRLTVT.

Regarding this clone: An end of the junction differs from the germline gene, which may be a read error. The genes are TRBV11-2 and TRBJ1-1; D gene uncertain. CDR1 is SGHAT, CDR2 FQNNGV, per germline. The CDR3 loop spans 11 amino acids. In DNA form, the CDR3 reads TGTGCCAGCAGCACCGACGAGGAGAGGGTCTTT. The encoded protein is CASSTDEERVF.

CDR3 in amino acids: CASSLDPGTSGRNEQFF. The DNA for the CDR3 is TGCGCCAGCAGCCTGGACCCCGGGACTAGCGGTCGTAATGAGCAGTTCTTC. V and J are TRBV5-1 and TRBJ2-1; TRBD2 aligns across 11 bases. This CDR3 contains 17 residues. Unmatched junction bases numbered 13, after V lost 4 bases and J lost 7 bases. From germline, CDR1 is SGHRS and CDR2 YFSETQ.

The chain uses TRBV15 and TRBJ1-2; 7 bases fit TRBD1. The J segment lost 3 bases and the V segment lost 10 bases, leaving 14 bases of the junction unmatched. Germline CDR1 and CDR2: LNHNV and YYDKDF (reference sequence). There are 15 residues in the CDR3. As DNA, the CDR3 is TGTGCCATATCTGACAGGGTTGGCGGGGACTATGGCTACACCTTC. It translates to CAISDRVGGDYGYTF.

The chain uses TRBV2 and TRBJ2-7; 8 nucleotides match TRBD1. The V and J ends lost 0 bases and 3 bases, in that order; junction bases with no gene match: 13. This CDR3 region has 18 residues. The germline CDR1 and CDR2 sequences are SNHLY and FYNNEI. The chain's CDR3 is CASSEALDQDRVRYEQYF. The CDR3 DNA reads TGTGCCAGCAGTGAAGCTCTTGATCAGGACAGGGTTCGCTACGAGCAGTACTTC.

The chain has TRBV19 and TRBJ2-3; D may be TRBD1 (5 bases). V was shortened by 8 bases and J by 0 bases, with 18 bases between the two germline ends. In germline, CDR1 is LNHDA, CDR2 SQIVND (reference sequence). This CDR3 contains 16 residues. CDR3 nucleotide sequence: TGTGCCAGTCAGAGGCAGGGCTCCACTAGCACAGATACGCAGTATTTT. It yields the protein CASQRQGSTSTDTQYF.

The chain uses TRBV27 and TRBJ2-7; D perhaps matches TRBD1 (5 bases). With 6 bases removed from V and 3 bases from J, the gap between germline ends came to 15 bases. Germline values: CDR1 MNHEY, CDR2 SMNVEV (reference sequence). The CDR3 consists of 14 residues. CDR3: CASRQTVFGYEQYF. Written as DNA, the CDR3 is TGTGCCAGCAGGCAGACAGTTTTTGGCTACGAGCAGTACTTC.

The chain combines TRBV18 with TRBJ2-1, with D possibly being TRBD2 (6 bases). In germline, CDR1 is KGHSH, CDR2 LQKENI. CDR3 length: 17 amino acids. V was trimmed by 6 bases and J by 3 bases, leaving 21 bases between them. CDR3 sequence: CASSLGGLRSYYNEQFF. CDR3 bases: TGTGCCAGCTCCCTCGGGGGACTCCGGTCCTACTACAATGAGCAGTTCTTC. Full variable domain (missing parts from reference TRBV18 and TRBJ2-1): NAGVMQNPRHLVRRRGQEARLRCSPMKGHSHVYWYRQLPEEGLKFMVYLQKENIIDESGMPKERFSAEFPKEGPSILRIQQVVRGDSAAYFCASSLGGLRSYYNEQFFGPGTRLTVL.

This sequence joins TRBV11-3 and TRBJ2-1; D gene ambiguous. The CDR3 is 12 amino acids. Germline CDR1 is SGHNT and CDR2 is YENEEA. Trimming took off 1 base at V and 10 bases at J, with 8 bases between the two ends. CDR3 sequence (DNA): TGTGCCAGCAGCTTAGGTATAGCCGAGCAGTTCTTC. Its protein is CASSLGIAEQFF. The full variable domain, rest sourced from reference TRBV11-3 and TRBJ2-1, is EAGVVQSPRYKIIEKKQPVAFWCNPISGHNTLYWYLQNLGQGPELLIRYENEEAVDDSQLPKDRFSAERLKGVDSTLKIQPAELGDSAVYLCASSLGIAEQFFGPGTRLTVL.

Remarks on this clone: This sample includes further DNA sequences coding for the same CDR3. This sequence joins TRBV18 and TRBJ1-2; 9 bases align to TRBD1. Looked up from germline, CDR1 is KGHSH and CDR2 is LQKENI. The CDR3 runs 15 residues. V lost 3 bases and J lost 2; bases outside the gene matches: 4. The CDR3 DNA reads TGTGCCAGCTCACCCCCCGGGACAGGGAACTATGGCTACACCTTC. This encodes CASSPPGTGNYGYTF.

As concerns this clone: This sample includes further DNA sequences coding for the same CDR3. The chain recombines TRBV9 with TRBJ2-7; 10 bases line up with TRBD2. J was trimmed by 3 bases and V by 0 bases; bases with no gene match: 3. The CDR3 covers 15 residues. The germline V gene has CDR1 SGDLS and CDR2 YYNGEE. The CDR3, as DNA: TGTGCCAGCAGCGTAGCGGGGACTAGCGACTACGAGCAGTACTTC. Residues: CASSVAGTSDYEQYF.

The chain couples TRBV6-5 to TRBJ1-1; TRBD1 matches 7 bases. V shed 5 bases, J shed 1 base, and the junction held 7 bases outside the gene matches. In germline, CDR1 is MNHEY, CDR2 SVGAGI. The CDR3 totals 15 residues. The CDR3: CASSGGTVKNTEAFF. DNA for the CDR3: TGTGCCAGCAGTGGCGGGACAGTCAAGAACACTGAAGCTTTCTTT.

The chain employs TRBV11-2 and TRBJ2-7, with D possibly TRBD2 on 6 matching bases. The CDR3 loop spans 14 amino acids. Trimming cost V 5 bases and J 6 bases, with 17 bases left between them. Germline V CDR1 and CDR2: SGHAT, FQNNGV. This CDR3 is CASSLGGGAGEQYF. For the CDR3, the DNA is TGTGCCAGCAGCCTCGGCGGAGGAGCGGGCGAGCAGTACTTC.

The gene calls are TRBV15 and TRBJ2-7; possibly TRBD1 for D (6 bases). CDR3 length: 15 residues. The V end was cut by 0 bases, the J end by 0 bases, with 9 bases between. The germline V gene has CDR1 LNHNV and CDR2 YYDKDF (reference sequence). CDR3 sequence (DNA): TGTGCCACCAGCAGAGATCAGGGGAGCTCCTACGAGCAGTACTTC. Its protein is CATSRDQGSSYEQYF.

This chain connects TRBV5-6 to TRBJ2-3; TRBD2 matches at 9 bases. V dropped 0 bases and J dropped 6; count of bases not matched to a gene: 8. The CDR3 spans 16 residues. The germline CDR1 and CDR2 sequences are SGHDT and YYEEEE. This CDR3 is CASSLGRAGGPDTQYF. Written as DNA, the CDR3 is TGTGCCAGCAGCTTGGGTCGAGCGGGAGGACCCGATACGCAGTATTTT.